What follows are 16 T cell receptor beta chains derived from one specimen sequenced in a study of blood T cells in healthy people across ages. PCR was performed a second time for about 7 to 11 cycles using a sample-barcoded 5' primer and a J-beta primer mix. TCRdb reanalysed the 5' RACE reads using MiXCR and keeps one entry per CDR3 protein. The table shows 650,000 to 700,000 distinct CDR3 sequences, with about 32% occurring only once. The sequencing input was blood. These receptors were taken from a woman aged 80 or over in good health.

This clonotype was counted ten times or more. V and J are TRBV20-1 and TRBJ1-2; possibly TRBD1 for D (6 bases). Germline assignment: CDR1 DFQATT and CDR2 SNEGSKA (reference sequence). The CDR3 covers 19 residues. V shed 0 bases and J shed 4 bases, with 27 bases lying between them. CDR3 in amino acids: CSARDYEGVRLEASYGYTF. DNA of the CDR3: TGCAGTGCTAGAGATTACGAGGGGGTACGTTTGGAGGCGAGCTATGGCTACACCTTC.

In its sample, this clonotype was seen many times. The CDR3 protein is CASSGGGLLDEQFF. As DNA, the CDR3 is TGCGCCAGCAGCGGCGGGGGGCTTTTGGATGAGCAGTTCTTC. This sequence joins TRBV5-1 and TRBJ2-1; the match to TRBD2 covers 8 bases. The V segment lost 4 bases and the J segment 8 bases; nucleotides outside the gene matches: 8. This CDR3 is built from 14 residues. Germline V gene data show CDR1 as SGHRS and CDR2 as YFSETQ.

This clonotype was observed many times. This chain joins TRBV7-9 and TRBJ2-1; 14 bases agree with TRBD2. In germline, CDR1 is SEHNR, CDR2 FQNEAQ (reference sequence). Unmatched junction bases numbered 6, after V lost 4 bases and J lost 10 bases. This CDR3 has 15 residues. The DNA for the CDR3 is TGTGCCAGCAGCTCCGGGACTAGCGGGGGCCCGGAGCAGTTCTTC. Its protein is CASSSGTSGGPEQFF. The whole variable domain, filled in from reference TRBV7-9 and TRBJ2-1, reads DTGVSQNPRHKITKRGQNVTFRCDPISEHNRLYWYRQTLGQGPEFLTYFQNEAQLEKSRLLSDRFSAERPKGSFSTLEIQRTEQGDSAMYLCASSSGTSGGPEQFFGPGTRLTVL.

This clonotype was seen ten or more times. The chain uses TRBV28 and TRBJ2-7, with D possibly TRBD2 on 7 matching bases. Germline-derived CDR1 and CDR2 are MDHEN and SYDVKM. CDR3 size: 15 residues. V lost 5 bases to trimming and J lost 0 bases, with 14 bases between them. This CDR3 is CASSTSGGSSYEQYF. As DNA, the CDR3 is TGTGCCAGCAGTACCTCGGGGGGCAGCTCCTACGAGCAGTACTTC.

The DNA of the CDR3 is TGTGCCAGCAGCGTTGCGGGCGGGGGTGATGAGCAGTTCTTC. Translation gives CASSVAGGGDEQFF. The J gene is TRBJ2-1, the V gene TRBV9, with 7 positions matching TRBD2. This CDR3 has 14 amino acids. Losses at the gene ends were 2 bases for V and 8 bases for J; bases not matched to a gene: 7. Germline CDR1 SGDLS, CDR2 YYNGEE.

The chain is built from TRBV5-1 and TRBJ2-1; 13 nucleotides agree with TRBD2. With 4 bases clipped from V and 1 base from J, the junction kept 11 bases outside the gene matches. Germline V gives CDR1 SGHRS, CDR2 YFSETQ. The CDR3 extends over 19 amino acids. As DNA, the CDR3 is TGCGCCAGCAGCCGCACCGGGACTAGCGGGAATCCGTCCTACAATGAGCAGTTCTTC. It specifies CASSRTGTSGNPSYNEQFF.

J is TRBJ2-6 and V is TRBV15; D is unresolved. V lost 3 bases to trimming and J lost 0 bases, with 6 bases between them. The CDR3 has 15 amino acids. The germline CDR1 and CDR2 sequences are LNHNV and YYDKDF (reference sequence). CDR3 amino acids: CATSRENSGANVLTF. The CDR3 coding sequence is TGTGCCACCAGCAGGGAAAACTCTGGGGCCAACGTCCTGACTTTC.

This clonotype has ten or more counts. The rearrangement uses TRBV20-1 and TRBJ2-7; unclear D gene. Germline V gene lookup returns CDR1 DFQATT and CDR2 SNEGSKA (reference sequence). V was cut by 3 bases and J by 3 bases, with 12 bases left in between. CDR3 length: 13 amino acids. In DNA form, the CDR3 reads TGCAGTGCTAGTTCAGGAATAGACTACGAGCAGTACTTC. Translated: CSASSGIDYEQYF.

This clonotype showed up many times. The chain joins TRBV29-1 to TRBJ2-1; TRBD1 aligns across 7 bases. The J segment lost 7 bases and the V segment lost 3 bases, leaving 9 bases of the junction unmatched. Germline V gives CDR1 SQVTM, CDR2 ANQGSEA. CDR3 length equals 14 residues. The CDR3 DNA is TGCAGCGTTGAGACCGACAGGGTGGGGAATGAGCAGTTCTTC. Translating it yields CSVETDRVGNEQFF.

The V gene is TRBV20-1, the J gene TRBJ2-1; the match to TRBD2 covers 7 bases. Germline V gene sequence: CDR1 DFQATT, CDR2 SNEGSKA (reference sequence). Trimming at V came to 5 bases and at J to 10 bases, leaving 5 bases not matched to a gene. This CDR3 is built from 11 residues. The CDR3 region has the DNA TGCAGTGCTCTAGCGGAGACCGAGCAGTTCTTC. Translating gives CSALAETEQFF.

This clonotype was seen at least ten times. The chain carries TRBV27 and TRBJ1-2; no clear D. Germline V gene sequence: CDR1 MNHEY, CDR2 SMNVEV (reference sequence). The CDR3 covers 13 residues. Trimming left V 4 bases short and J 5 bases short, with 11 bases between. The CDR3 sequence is CASSSGTQYGYTF. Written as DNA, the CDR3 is TGTGCCAGCAGTTCGGGCACACAGTATGGCTACACCTTC.

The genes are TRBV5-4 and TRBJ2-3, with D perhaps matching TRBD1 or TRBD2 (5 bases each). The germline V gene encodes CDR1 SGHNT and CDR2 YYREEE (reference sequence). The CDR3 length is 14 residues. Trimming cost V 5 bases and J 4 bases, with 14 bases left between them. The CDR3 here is CASRTGARADTQYF. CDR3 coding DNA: TGTGCCAGCAGGACCGGGGCAAGGGCAGATACGCAGTATTTT. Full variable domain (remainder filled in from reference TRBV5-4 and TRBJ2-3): ETGVTQSPTHLIKTRGQQVTLRCSSQSGHNTVSWYQQALGQGPQFIFQYYREEENGRGNFPPRFSGLQFPNYSSELNVNALELDDSALYLCASRTGARADTQYFGPGTRLTVL.

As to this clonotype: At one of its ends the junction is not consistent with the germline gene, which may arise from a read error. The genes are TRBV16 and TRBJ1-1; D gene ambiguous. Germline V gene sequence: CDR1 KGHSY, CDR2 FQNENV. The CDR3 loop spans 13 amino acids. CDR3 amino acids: CASSQALNTETFF. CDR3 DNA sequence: TGTGCCAGCAGCCAAGCGCTGAACACTGAAACTTTCTTT.

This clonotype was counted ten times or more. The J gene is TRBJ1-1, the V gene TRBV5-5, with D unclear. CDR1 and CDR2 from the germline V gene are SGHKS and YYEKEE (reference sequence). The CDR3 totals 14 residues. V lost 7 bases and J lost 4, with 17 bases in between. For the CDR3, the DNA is TGTGCCAGCGGATACAGTCCCCCGGGCACTGAAGCTTTCTTT. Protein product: CASGYSPPGTEAFF.

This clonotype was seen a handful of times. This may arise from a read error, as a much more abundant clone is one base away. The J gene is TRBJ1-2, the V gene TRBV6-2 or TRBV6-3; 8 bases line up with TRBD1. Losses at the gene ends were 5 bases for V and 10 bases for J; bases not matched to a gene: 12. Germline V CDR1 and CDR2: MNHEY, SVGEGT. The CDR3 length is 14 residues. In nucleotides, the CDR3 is TGTGCCAGCAGTACCACCCGCAGGGGGCGAGACTACACCTTC. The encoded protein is CASSTTRRGRDYTF.

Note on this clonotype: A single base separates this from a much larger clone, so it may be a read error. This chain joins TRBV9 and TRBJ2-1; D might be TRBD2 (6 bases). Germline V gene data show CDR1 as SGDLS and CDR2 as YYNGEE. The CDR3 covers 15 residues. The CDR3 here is CASSAGQRALNEQVF. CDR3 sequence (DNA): TGTGCCAGCAGCGCGGGTCAGCGGGCACTCAATGAGCAGGTCTTC.